This T cell receptor beta chain was sequenced during a study of T cell clones after liver transplantation (dated by TCRdb to the late 2010s). Regarding the complete study: Samples were obtained from ITN030ST, a randomized trial in which withdrawal of immunosuppression was attempted within 2 years of liver transplantation. Donor-reactive T cell clones were identified by TCRbeta sequencing after a pre-transplant mixed lymphocyte reaction and then tracked in post-transplant blood. As an antigen-independent comparator for the donor-reactive sequences, third party-reactive TCRbeta sequences from pre-transplant MLRs were identified as well. Three of the eight recipients were HCV-positive; the others were transplanted for non-autoimmune, non-viral indications. Subjects received no induction therapy and standard immunosuppression until randomization at 12-24 months post-transplant. To count as tolerant, a recipient had to stay completely off immunosuppression for at least one year without liver enzymes climbing beyond twice the upper limit of normal. Of the 8 liver transplant recipients making up the studied cohort, 3 were classified as tolerant and 5 as non-tolerant. Findings and caveats that apply to the study as a whole: Because of small, heterogeneous patient numbers and non-standardized post-transplant time points, the conclusions were only preliminary. The decline in donor-reactive sequences exceeded the decline in third party-reactive sequences, suggesting partial antigen-specific deletion that was unrelated to withdrawal success. A significant post-transplant decrease in circulating donor-reactive CD4 TCRbeta sequences was observed in most of the 8 subjects, irrespective of tolerance or HCV status. After accounting for repertoire turnover, donor-reactive detection was significantly reduced in 7 of 8 subjects for CD4 and 8 of 8 for CD8. Low numbers of available donor cells limited the measurable donor-reactive repertoire in two subjects. Since no allograft tissue specimens were available, donor-reactive T cells may have migrated into the graft instead of being deleted.

Proliferating CFSE-low cells from the MLR were sequenced to define alloreactive TCRbeta sequences. CFSE-MLRs used pre-transplant recipient cells stimulated by donor PBMCs, splenocytes or lymph node cells, or third-party PBMCs. All 8 studied subjects were randomized to withdrawal of immunosuppression. The Qiagen DNeasy Blood and Tissue Kit was used to isolate genomic DNA. Frozen genomic DNA underwent high-throughput TCRbeta CDR3 sequencing by immunoSEQ, including PCR amplification, mapping, bias correction and internal controls. The study's processing was this. Only productive rearrangements were retained, and each unique TCRbeta sequence was defined by its CDR3 nucleotide sequence together with its V and J gene. Donor-reactive sequences required at least 5-fold expansion in CFSE-low cells versus unstimulated pre-transplant cells and at least 0.01% frequency. Per-subject minimum frequency thresholds, based on the lowest-template unstimulated sample, ensured at least 90% detection power. Jensen-Shannon divergence between the top 1000 TCRbeta sequences post-transplant and pre-transplant was used to measure repertoire turnover. Two-sided Fisher's exact tests were used to test for changes in the detection of donor-reactive sequences. TCRdb mirrors the immuneACCESS table, restricted to in-frame sequences. Some clones are absent from its copies; in checked studies, under half trace to an unresolved V gene, and the reason for the others is unknown. V and J calls and clone size are given by that table; D and trimming were obtained from the DNA. This sample comprises 4,500 to 6,500 clones, 30% to 35% of them detected only once. The ten largest clonotypes hold less than 20% of the sample.

There are many counts of this clone. Its target antigen remains unknown. Base qualities are not provided; no much larger clone lies one nucleotide away. Germline trimming: 8 bases from V, 2 bases from J; junction bases outside gene matches: 9. The CDR3 contains 15 residues, cysteine and phenylalanine counted. Solely the CDR3 DNA is kept, with 45 bases framed from the first base. Source material: CD4+ T cells from cultured PBMCs. This sequence uses TRBV5-3 and TRBJ2-2; 7 bases in between match TRBD1. TRBV5-3 is marked as an open reading frame, function uncertain. The sequence was collected from a human patient who received a liver transplant. Some T cells may have been brought in with the graft after a transplant. The base sequence is TGTGCCAGCGGAAGGGACAGAATAAACACCGGGGAGCTGTTTTTT. The resulting protein is CASGRDRINTGELFF.